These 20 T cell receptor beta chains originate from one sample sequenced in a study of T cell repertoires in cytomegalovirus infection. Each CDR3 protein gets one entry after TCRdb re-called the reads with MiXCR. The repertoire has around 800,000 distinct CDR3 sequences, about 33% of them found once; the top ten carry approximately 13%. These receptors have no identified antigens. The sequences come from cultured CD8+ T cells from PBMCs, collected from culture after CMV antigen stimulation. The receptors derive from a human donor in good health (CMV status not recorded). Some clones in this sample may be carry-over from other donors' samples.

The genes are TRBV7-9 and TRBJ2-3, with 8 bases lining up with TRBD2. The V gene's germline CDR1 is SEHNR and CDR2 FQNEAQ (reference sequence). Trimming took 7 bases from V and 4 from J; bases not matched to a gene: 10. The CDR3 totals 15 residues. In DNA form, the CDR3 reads TGTGCCAGCACCTTTCGGGGGGGGGATGCAGATACGCAGTATTTT. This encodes CASTFRGGDADTQYF.

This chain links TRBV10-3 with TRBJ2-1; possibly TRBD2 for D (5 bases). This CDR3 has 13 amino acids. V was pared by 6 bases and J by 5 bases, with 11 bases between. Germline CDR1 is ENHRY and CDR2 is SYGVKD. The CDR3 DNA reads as TGTGCCATCAGGGTAGCGACCCACAATGAGCAGTTCTTC. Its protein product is CAIRVATHNEQFF.

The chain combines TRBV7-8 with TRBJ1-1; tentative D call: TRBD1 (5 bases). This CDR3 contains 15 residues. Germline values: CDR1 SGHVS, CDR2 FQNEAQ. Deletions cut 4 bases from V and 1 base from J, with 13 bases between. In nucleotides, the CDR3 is TGTGCCAGCAGCTCCCGGGTGGGGACGAACACTGAAGCTTTCTTT. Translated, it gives CASSSRVGTNTEAFF.

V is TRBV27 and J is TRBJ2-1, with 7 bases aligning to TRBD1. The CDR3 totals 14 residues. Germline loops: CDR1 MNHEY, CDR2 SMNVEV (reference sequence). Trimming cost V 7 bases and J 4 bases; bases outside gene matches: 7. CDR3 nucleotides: TGTGCCAGCACTCGGACAGGAAGTTACAATGAGCAGTTCTTC. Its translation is CASTRTGSYNEQFF.

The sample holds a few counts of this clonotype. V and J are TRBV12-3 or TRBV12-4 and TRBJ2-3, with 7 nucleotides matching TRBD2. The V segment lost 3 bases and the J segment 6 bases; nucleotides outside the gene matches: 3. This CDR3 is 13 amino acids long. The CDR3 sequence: CASSFGGEDTQYF. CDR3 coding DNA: TGTGCCAGCAGTTTTGGGGGGGAGGATACGCAGTATTTT.

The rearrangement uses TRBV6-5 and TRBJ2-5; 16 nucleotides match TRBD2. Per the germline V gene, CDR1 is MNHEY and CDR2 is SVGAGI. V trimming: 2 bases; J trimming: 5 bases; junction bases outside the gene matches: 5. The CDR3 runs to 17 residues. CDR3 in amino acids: CASSYGTSGGAHETQYF. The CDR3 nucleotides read TGTGCCAGCAGTTACGGGACTAGCGGGGGGGCACACGAGACCCAGTACTTC.

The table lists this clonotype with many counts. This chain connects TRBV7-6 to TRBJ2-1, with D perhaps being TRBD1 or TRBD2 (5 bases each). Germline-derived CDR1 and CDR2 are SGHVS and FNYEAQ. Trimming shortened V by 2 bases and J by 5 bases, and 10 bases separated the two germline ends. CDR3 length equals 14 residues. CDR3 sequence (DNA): TGTGCCAGCAGCTTACTGGGGGAAAACAATGAGCAGTTCTTC. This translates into CASSLLGENNEQFF.

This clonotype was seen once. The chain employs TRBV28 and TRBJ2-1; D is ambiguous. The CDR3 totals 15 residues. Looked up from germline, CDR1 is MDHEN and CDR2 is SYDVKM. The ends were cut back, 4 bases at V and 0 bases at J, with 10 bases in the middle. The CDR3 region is CASSSRNPSYNEQFF. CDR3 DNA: TGTGCCAGCAGTTCCAGGAACCCCTCCTACAATGAGCAGTTCTTC.

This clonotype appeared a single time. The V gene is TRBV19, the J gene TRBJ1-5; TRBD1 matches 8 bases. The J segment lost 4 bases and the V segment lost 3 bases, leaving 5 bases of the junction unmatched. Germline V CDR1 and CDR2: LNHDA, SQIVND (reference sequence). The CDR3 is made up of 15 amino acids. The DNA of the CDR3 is TGTGCCAGTAGTATCGGACAGGGAGTGAATCAGCCCCAGCATTTT. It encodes CASSIGQGVNQPQHF.

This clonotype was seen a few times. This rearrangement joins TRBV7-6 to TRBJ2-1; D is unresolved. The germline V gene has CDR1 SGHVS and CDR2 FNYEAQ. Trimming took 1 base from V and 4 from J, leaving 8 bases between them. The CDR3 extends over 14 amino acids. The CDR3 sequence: CASSLVADYNEQFF. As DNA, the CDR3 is TGTGCCAGCAGCTTAGTGGCAGATTACAATGAGCAGTTCTTC.

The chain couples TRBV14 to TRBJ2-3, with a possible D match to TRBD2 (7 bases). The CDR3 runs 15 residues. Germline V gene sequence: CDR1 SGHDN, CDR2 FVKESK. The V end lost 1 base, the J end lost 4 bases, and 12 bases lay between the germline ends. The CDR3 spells CASSQVGGRSDTQYF. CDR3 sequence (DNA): TGTGCCAGCAGCCAAGTCGGGGGGCGGTCAGATACGCAGTATTTT. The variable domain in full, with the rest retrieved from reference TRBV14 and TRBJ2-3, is EAGVTQFPSHSVIEKGQTVTLRCDPISGHDNLYWYRRVMGKEIKFLLHFVKESKQDESGMPNNRFLAERTGGTYSTLKVQPAELEDSGVYFCASSQVGGRSDTQYFGPGTRLTVL.

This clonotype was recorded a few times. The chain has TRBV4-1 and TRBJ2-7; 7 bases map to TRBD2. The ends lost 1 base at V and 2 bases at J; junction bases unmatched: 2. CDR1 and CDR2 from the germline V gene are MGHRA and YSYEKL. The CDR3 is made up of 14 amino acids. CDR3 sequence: CASSQGSGPYEQYV. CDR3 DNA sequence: TGCGCCAGCAGCCAAGGTAGCGGGCCCTACGAGCAGTACGTC.

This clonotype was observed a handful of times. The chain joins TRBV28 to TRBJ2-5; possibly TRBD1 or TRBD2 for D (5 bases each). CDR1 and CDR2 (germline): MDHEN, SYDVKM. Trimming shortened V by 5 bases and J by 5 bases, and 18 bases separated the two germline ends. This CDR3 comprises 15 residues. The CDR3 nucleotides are TGTGCCAGCAGTCCCTGGGGCACTAGAACGGAGACCCAGTACTTC. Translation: CASSPWGTRTETQYF.

The CDR3 DNA reads TGTGCCAGCAGCAAGAGGTCGGATACGCAGTATTTT. It codes for CASSKRSDTQYF. The chain has TRBV13 and TRBJ2-3; D gene ambiguous. Trimming stripped 5 bases from V and 6 bases from J, with 9 bases between. This CDR3 is 12 amino acids long. Germline CDR1 is PRHDT and CDR2 is FYEKMQ (reference sequence).

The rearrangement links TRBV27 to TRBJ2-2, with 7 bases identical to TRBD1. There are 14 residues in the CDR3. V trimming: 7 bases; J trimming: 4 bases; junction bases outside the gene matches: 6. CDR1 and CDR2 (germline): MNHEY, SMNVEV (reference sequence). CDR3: CASTPGQSTGELFF. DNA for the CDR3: TGTGCCAGCACGCCGGGACAGTCCACCGGGGAGCTGTTTTTT.

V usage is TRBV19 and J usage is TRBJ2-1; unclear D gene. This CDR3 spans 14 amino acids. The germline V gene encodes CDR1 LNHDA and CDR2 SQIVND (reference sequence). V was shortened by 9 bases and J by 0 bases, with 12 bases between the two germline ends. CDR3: CASQNPSSYNEQFF. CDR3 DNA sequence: TGTGCCAGCCAAAACCCTAGCTCCTACAATGAGCAGTTCTTC.

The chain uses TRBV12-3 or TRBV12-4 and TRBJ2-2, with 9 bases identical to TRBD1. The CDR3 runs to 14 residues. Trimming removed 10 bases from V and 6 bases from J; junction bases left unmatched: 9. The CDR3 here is CAITGTGPPGELFF. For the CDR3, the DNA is TGTGCCATCACCGGGACAGGGCCCCCCGGGGAGCTGTTTTTT.

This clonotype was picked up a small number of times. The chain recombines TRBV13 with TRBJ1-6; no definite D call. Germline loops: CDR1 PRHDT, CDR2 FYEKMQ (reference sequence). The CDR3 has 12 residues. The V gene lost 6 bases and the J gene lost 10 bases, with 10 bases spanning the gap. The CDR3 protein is CASSEGRSPLHF. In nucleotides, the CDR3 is TGTGCCAGCAGTGAAGGGCGATCACCCCTCCACTTT.

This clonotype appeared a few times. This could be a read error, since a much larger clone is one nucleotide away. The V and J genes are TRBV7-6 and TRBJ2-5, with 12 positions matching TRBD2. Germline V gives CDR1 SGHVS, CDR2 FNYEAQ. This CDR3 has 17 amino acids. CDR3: CVSSQGLAGSQGETQYF. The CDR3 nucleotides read TGTGTCAGCAGCCAGGGACTAGCGGGCTCCCAGGGGGAGACCCAGTACTTC.

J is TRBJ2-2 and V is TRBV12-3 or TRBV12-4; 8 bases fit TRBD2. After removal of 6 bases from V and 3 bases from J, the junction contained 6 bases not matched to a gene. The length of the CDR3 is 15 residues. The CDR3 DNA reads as TGTGCCAGCAGCCCCGGGGGGGCCGACACCGGGGAGCTGTTTTTT. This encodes CASSPGGADTGELFF.